The 18 T cell receptor beta chains presented below share a single source sample, sequenced in a study of T-cell memory formation after mild COVID-19 (dated by TCRdb to the early 2020s). Receptor libraries were prepared by 5' RACE. Sequencing took place on an Illumina NovaSeq 6000. TCRdb redid the processing of the public reads, applying fastp at Q25 and MiXCR, and retained in-frame beta chains. Each record represents a unique CDR3 protein, reported with the most common genes and DNA among its rows. Across this sample there are fewer than 500,000 distinct CDR3 sequences, with 20% to 30% seen only once. The biggest ten clones account for 12% of the sample. The sequenced material came from PBMCs or a T cell subset sorted from them (not recorded which). These TCRs come from an adult woman who had mild COVID-19 (a few samples of this study predate the infection). The sample titles of this study are shuffled in the database, so cell type and time point are left out; the donor was told from shared clones.

The chain employs TRBV6-5 and TRBJ1-6, with 9 positions matching TRBD1. Germline V gives CDR1 MNHEY, CDR2 SVGAGI. The CDR3 is 13 residues long. V trimming: 5 bases; J trimming: 9 bases; junction bases outside the gene matches: 2. This CDR3 reads CASSRDRVSPLHF. CDR3 bases: TGTGCCAGCAGTCGGGACAGGGTTTCACCCCTCCACTTT.

The gene calls are TRBV20-1 and TRBJ1-1, with no clear D. The germline V gene encodes CDR1 DFQATT and CDR2 SNEGSKA (reference sequence). The CDR3 contains 14 residues. Trimming removed 3 bases at V and 0 bases at J, with 11 bases between. The CDR3 sequence: CSASVRGVNTEAFF. The CDR3 nucleotides read TGCAGTGCTAGTGTTCGTGGAGTGAACACTGAAGCTTTCTTT.

The chain is built from TRBV7-9 and TRBJ2-7; TRBD2 aligns across 11 bases. In germline, CDR1 is SEHNR, CDR2 FQNEAQ (reference sequence). The trim removed 5 bases at V and 0 bases at J, leaving 6 bases unmatched. The CDR3 extends over 16 amino acids. CDR3 protein: CASSRGTSGLSYEQYF. The CDR3 DNA reads as TGTGCCAGCAGCAGAGGGACTAGCGGCCTCTCCTACGAGCAGTACTTC.

The V gene is TRBV28, the J gene TRBJ2-7, with 7 bases lining up with TRBD1. V lost 2 bases to trimming and J lost 3 bases; unmatched junction nucleotides: 7. CDR1 MDHEN and CDR2 SYDVKM come from the germline V gene. CDR3 length: 15 amino acids. The CDR3 spells CASSLGTTGDYEQYF. In nucleotides, the CDR3 is TGTGCCAGCAGTTTAGGGACAACAGGGGACTACGAGCAGTACTTC.

V is TRBV11-2 and J is TRBJ2-2; no definite D call. The CDR3 length is 16 residues. The V gene lost 0 bases and the J gene lost 0 bases, with 8 bases spanning the gap. The germline V gene has CDR1 SGHAT and CDR2 FQNNGV. CDR3 amino acids: CASSLDPATNTGELFF. In nucleotides, the CDR3 is TGTGCCAGCAGCTTAGACCCGGCGACGAACACCGGGGAGCTGTTTTTT.

The sample holds a few counts of this clonotype. The chain recombines TRBV12-3 or TRBV12-4 with TRBJ2-3, with 10 bases identical to TRBD2. The CDR3 is 13 amino acids. With V trimmed by 10 bases and J by 1 base, 2 bases remained unmatched. CDR3 amino acids: CATGTSGTDTQYF. The DNA of the CDR3 is TGTGCCACCGGGACTAGCGGCACAGATACGCAGTATTTT.

This clonotype was picked up a small number of times. The chain has TRBV4-2 and TRBJ2-1, with a tentative D call TRBD2 (5 bases). The CDR3 has 12 amino acids. Germline CDR1 LGHNA, CDR2 YNFKEQ. Trimming took 3 bases from V and 8 from J, leaving 8 bases between them. CDR3 coding DNA: TGTGCCAGCAGCCAGCTAGCTCATGAGCAGTTCTTC. Its translation: CASSQLAHEQFF.

The sample holds a few counts of this clonotype. This rearrangement joins TRBV20-1 to TRBJ2-7, with 8 nucleotides matching TRBD1. The CDR3 totals 14 residues. V was pared by 7 bases and J by 4 bases, with 12 bases of the junction left unmatched. Per the germline V gene, CDR1 is DFQATT and CDR2 is SNEGSKA (reference sequence). The CDR3 DNA reads TGCAGTGTTAGGCACCCGGACAGGGAGTACGAGCAGTACTTC. This translates into CSVRHPDREYEQYF.

CDR3 DNA: TGCGCCAGCAGCTTGGCCGGCAGGGTTGACACTGAAGCTTTCTTT. This gives the protein CASSLAGRVDTEAFF. This chain connects TRBV5-1 to TRBJ1-1, with D maybe TRBD1 (5 bases). The V end was cut by 0 bases, the J end by 3 bases, with 12 bases between. CDR1 is SGHRS, CDR2 YFSETQ, per germline. The CDR3 has 15 amino acids.

This clonotype has just a few counts. The V and J genes are TRBV7-9 and TRBJ1-1, with D possibly being TRBD1 (5 bases). The germline V gene has CDR1 SEHNR and CDR2 FQNEAQ (reference sequence). Trimming removed 3 bases from V and 2 bases from J, with 10 bases in between. This CDR3 has 14 amino acids. CDR3 amino acids: CASSFQGINTEAFF. The CDR3 DNA sequence: TGTGCCAGCAGCTTCCAGGGTATTAACACTGAAGCTTTCTTT.

The sample holds a few counts of this clonotype. The rearrangement uses TRBV12-3 or TRBV12-4 and TRBJ2-1; D is unclear. V was cut by 5 bases and J by 3 bases, with 5 bases left in between. The CDR3 runs to 12 residues. CDR3 protein: CASSARYNEQFF. DNA of the CDR3: TGTGCCAGCAGTGCCCGCTACAATGAGCAGTTCTTC.

This clonotype occurred a few times. The DNA of the CDR3 is TGTGCCAGCAGCTCTACGTGGGGGAAGGGGACCCCAGATACGCAGTATTTT. Amino acid sequence: CASSSTWGKGTPDTQYF. The chain has TRBV7-6 and TRBJ2-3, with D possibly being TRBD1 or TRBD2 (5 bases each). V lost 4 bases to trimming and J lost 4 bases, with 21 bases between them. This CDR3 is 17 amino acids long. In germline, CDR1 is SGHVS, CDR2 FNYEAQ.

This sequence joins TRBV5-1 and TRBJ2-3; 11 bases agree with TRBD2. The junction had 6 bases not matched to a gene; V was cut back by 4 bases and J by 2 bases. The V gene's germline CDR1 is SGHRS and CDR2 YFSETQ. This CDR3 is 16 amino acids long. The CDR3 here is CASSPTSGGFTDTQYF. The CDR3 DNA follows: TGCGCCAGCAGCCCTACTAGCGGGGGCTTCACAGATACGCAGTATTTT.

In this sample, this clonotype turned up a few times. The chain is built from TRBV20-1 and TRBJ2-7; 12 bases are a match to TRBD1. V was pared by 5 bases and J by 2 bases, with 4 bases of the junction left unmatched. The CDR3 spans 14 residues. CDR1 and CDR2 from the germline V gene are DFQATT and SNEGSKA (reference sequence). CDR3 residues: CSAAGTGGTYEQYF. CDR3 sequence (DNA): TGCAGTGCTGCCGGGACAGGGGGCACCTACGAGCAGTACTTC.

This clonotype came up many times. The J gene is TRBJ2-7, the V gene TRBV5-5; 8 positions match TRBD1. Per germline, CDR1 SGHKS and CDR2 YYEKEE (reference sequence). With 4 bases clipped from V and 5 bases from J, the junction kept 14 bases outside the gene matches. This CDR3 contains 16 residues. The CDR3 region is CASSPVEGQVFNEQYF. The CDR3 nucleotides are TGTGCCAGCAGCCCGGTGGAGGGACAGGTCTTCAACGAGCAGTACTTC.

This chain connects TRBV11-3 to TRBJ1-1; 10 nucleotides line up with TRBD1. This CDR3 contains 13 residues. V lost 5 bases and J lost 10; bases outside the gene matches: 7. The germline V gene encodes CDR1 SGHNT and CDR2 YENEEA. The CDR3 DNA is TGTGCCAGCAGCCCGGGACAGGGGACGTCAGCTTTCTTT. Its protein product is CASSPGQGTSAFF.

The CDR3 bases are TGTGCCAGCAGTGAGCCCTCGGGGGGCCTAGGGGCCAACGTCCTGACTTTC. Translated, it gives CASSEPSGGLGANVLTF. V usage is TRBV6-1 and J usage is TRBJ2-6; D may be TRBD2 (7 bases). Trimming shortened V by 3 bases and J by 4 bases, and 16 bases separated the two germline ends. This CDR3 region has 17 residues. Germline V gene sequence: CDR1 MNHNS, CDR2 SASEGT.

This clonotype was recorded a few times. The chain uses TRBV12-3 or TRBV12-4 and TRBJ1-1; no firm D call. This CDR3 is built from 13 residues. Trimming left V 7 bases short and J 5 bases short, with 14 bases between. DNA for the CDR3: TGTGCCAGCACCATGATCCGAGGGACTGAAGCTTTCTTT. The encoded protein is CASTMIRGTEAFF.